This T cell receptor beta chain was captured by sequencing in a study of cytomegalovirus exposure and HLA in healthy donors. This PCR relied on a set of 60 Vbeta primers and 13 Jbeta primers. Sequencing used immunoSEQ multiplex PCR; TCRdb keeps in-frame clones, though not all of them. Among about 150,000 clones listed, 70% to 80% were seen once. Trimming stripped 4 bases from V and 2 bases from J, with 10 bases between. In germline, CDR1 is SGHRS, CDR2 YFSETQ. The CDR3 has 14 residues. A note on this clone: The antigen remains undetermined.

Study-wide findings and caveats: A later analysis associated 15,000 or so TCR beta sequences with HLA alleles at a 0.05 false discovery rate. Compared with the approximately 700-donor mean, an Asian-associated ancestry cluster reportedly had fewer N-insertions, according to a later analysis.

The donors were healthy bone marrow donors. The chain employs TRBV5-1 and TRBJ2-4; D is ambiguous. The sequencing sample was made of PBMCs. The receptor was derived from a young man in good health and CMV-seronegative. The CDR3 here is CASSLAGSKNIQYF. In DNA form, the CDR3 reads TGCGCCAGCAGCCTCGCCGGGTCCAAAAACATTCAGTACTTC.